The 30 T cell receptor beta chains below all came from one sample that was sequenced in a study of T cells in localized non-small cell lung cancer. The data were produced by immunoSEQ multiplex PCR, yet TCRdb's version contains in-frame clones alone and is incomplete. The sample consists of about 14,000 clones, approximately 85% of them appearing once. Sequenced material: peripheral blood, taken before any cancer treatment. These receptors all come from a female donor over 55 with stage I squamous cell lung carcinoma.

This chain joins TRBV12-5 and TRBJ1-1; D ambiguous. Germline V gene sequence: CDR1 LGHNT, CDR2 FRNRAP. Trimming took off 5 bases at V and 1 base at J, with 14 bases between the two ends. This CDR3 contains 15 residues. The CDR3 DNA sequence: TGTGCTAGTGGTCCTGGTACGGGAGCGAACACTGAAGCTTTCTTT. This codes for CASGPGTGANTEAFF.

This rearrangement joins TRBV5-6 to TRBJ1-2; TRBD1 aligns across 7 bases. The ends lost 4 bases at V and 4 bases at J; junction bases unmatched: 7. The CDR3 runs to 14 residues. CDR1 and CDR2 from the germline V gene are SGHDT and YYEEEE. Written as DNA, the CDR3 is TGTGCCAGCAGCGCCTCCGGGACAGCCTATGGCTACACCTTC. It specifies CASSASGTAYGYTF.

The gene calls are TRBV29-1 and TRBJ2-1; 10 bases are shared with TRBD1. V was clipped by 1 base and J by 8 bases; unmatched bases: 5. Germline CDR1 is SQVTM and CDR2 is ANQGSEA. The CDR3 consists of 14 residues. Written as DNA, the CDR3 is TGCAGCGTTGAAGGGACAGGGGGAAATGATGAGCAGTTCTTC. It translates to CSVEGTGGNDEQFF.

This chain joins TRBV7-9 and TRBJ2-5; no reliable D call. V shed 8 bases and J shed 1 base, with 14 bases lying between them. The CDR3 is made up of 14 amino acids. In germline, CDR1 is SEHNR, CDR2 FQNEAQ (reference sequence). The CDR3 DNA sequence: TGTGCCAGCGGAAATAGTAGGATCCAAGAGACCCAGTACTTC. Protein product: CASGNSRIQETQYF.

This clone turned up a few times. CDR3 protein: CASTRGGTESYEQYF. The CDR3 DNA is TGTGCCAGTACGAGGGGGGGGACGGAGTCCTACGAGCAGTACTTC. This chain joins TRBV19 and TRBJ2-7, with a tentative D call TRBD2 (7 bases). Between the trimmed V and J ends, which lost 7 bases and 1 base, there was a span of 17 bases. This CDR3 spans 15 amino acids. Germline-derived CDR1 and CDR2 are LNHDA and SQIVND (reference sequence).

The chain links TRBV5-1 to TRBJ1-1; TRBD1 matches at 8 bases. CDR3 length: 13 residues. The germline V gene has CDR1 SGHRS and CDR2 YFSETQ. V was clipped by 3 bases and J by 4 bases; unmatched bases: 2. This CDR3 reads CASSYRGGTEAFF. The CDR3 DNA reads as TGCGCCAGCAGCTACAGGGGGGGCACTGAAGCTTTCTTT.

The rearrangement links TRBV28 to TRBJ2-5; 8 bases are shared with TRBD2. There are 16 residues in the CDR3. Germline values: CDR1 MDHEN, CDR2 SYDVKM. After removal of 5 bases from V and 1 base from J, the junction contained 9 bases not matched to a gene. The CDR3 sequence: CASSVWGGGFQETQYF. CDR3 nucleotide sequence: TGTGCCAGCAGTGTCTGGGGCGGGGGGTTCCAAGAGACCCAGTACTTC.

V and J are TRBV6-5 and TRBJ2-7; no definite D call. The germline CDR1 and CDR2 sequences are MNHEY and SVGAGI. The CDR3 runs 12 residues. Deletions cut 2 bases from V and 4 bases from J, with 6 bases between. The chain's CDR3 is CASSYRDYEQYF. CDR3 DNA: TGTGCCAGCAGTTACAGGGATTACGAGCAGTACTTC.

J is TRBJ1-5 and V is TRBV6-5; D is unclear. This CDR3 contains 13 residues. The germline gives CDR1 MNHEY, CDR2 SVGAGI. Trimming removed 3 bases from V and 5 bases from J, with 8 bases in between. The CDR3 nucleotides read TGTGCCAGCAGTTATGGCAGTTATCAGCCCCAGCATTTT. Translated, it gives CASSYGSYQPQHF.

The gene calls are TRBV5-4 and TRBJ1-1; D is perhaps TRBD1 (6 bases). There are 14 residues in the CDR3. V lost 0 bases to trimming and J lost 0 bases, with 6 bases between them. Germline values: CDR1 SGHNT, CDR2 YYREEE (reference sequence). The CDR3 DNA sequence: TGTGCCAGCAGCTTGGGACAGGTGAACACTGAAGCTTTCTTT. It yields the protein CASSLGQVNTEAFF.

The CDR3 loop reads CASGSQGTVYGYTF. The CDR3 nucleotides are TGTGCCAGCGGCAGCCAGGGTACCGTCTATGGCTACACCTTC. The chain has TRBV9 and TRBJ1-2, with a tentative D call TRBD1 (5 bases). Trimming cost V 7 bases and J 4 bases, with 17 bases left between them. The CDR3 contains 14 residues. The germline gives CDR1 SGDLS, CDR2 YYNGEE.

V is TRBV27 and J is TRBJ1-2; 7 positions match TRBD1. CDR3 size: 14 residues. The trim removed 6 bases at V and 1 base at J, leaving 5 bases unmatched. CDR1 is MNHEY, CDR2 SMNVEV, per germline (reference sequence). The chain's CDR3 is CASSRDSHNYGYTF. As DNA, the CDR3 is TGTGCCAGCAGCCGGGACAGCCATAACTATGGCTACACCTTC.

The chain has TRBV5-4 and TRBJ1-1; D is undetermined. Trimming removed 4 bases at V and 5 bases at J, with 12 bases between. CDR1 and CDR2 (germline): SGHNT, YYREEE (reference sequence). The CDR3 covers 13 residues. The CDR3 spells CASSHTVLTEAFF. CDR3 DNA sequence: TGTGCCAGCAGCCACACCGTCCTTACTGAAGCTTTCTTT.

The J gene is TRBJ2-7, the V gene TRBV5-5, with 7 bases aligning to TRBD2. The CDR3 has 16 amino acids. Per the germline V gene, CDR1 is SGHKS and CDR2 is YYEKEE (reference sequence). Trimming at V came to 0 bases and at J to 4 bases, leaving 10 bases not matched to a gene. CDR3 amino acids: CASSLVPSGSWYEQYF. DNA of the CDR3: TGTGCCAGCAGCTTGGTACCTAGCGGTTCGTGGTACGAGCAGTACTTC.

V is TRBV7-2 and J is TRBJ1-2; 9 bases line up with TRBD1. V shed 3 bases and J 5 bases; nucleotides not matched to a gene: 10. CDR1 is SGHTA and CDR2 is FQGNSA in the germline V gene. CDR3 length equals 16 residues. The CDR3 DNA sequence: TGTGCCAGCAGCTTCGGCCGGACAGGGGCCGATTATGGCTACACCTTC. It translates to CASSFGRTGADYGYTF.

The chain joins TRBV5-1 to TRBJ2-3; D remains ambiguous. Germline CDR1 reads SGHRS; CDR2 reads YFSETQ. Between the trimmed V and J ends, which lost 0 bases and 7 bases, there was a span of 9 bases. The CDR3 runs to 13 residues. CDR3 residues: CASSLEPANTQYF. CDR3 coding DNA: TGCGCCAGCAGCTTGGAACCGGCTAATACGCAGTATTTT.

The chain uses TRBV7-9 and TRBJ2-7; D is perhaps TRBD2 (5 bases). V was shortened by 2 bases and J by 2 bases, with 10 bases between the two germline ends. Germline CDR1 SEHNR, CDR2 FQNEAQ (reference sequence). CDR3 length: 14 residues. The CDR3 DNA sequence: TGTGCCAGCAGCTTATCCGGACTGGCCTACGAGCAGTACTTC. This sequence encodes CASSLSGLAYEQYF.

This clone was recorded a few times. DNA of the CDR3: TGTGCCAGCAGCCAAGCACAGGGGAGTATTATTGGCCATGGCTACACCTTC. This codes for CASSQAQGSIIGHGYTF. The chain couples TRBV4-2 to TRBJ1-2, with 7 positions matching TRBD1. J was trimmed by 6 bases and V by 1 base; bases with no gene match: 14. In germline, CDR1 is LGHNA, CDR2 YNFKEQ. This CDR3 comprises 17 residues.

The gene calls are TRBV2 and TRBJ2-1, with 9 bases lining up with TRBD1. V dropped 6 bases and J dropped 3; count of bases not matched to a gene: 6. The CDR3 has 15 residues. In germline, CDR1 is SNHLY, CDR2 FYNNEI. The CDR3 loop is CASRLDRGGYNEQFF. The CDR3 DNA is TGTGCCAGCAGACTTGACAGGGGGGGCTACAATGAGCAGTTCTTC.

V gene TRBV4-3 combines with J gene TRBJ2-5; TRBD1 or TRBD2 may be the D gene (5 bases each). This CDR3 contains 14 residues. Between the trimmed V and J ends, which lost 3 bases and 3 bases, there was a span of 11 bases. Germline V gene sequence: CDR1 LGHNA, CDR2 YSLEER. CDR3 nucleotides: TGCGCCAGCAGCCATGACGGGGCTAAAGAGACCCAGTACTTC. Its protein is CASSHDGAKETQYF.

The V and J genes are TRBV6-1 and TRBJ2-1; tentative D call: TRBD2 (5 bases). The germline gives CDR1 MNHNS, CDR2 SASEGT. The CDR3 has 17 residues. Trimming took 4 bases from V and 0 from J, leaving 16 bases between them. The CDR3 DNA sequence: TGTGCCAGCAGTGGGGTTACTAGACCGAGCTCCTACAATGAGCAGTTCTTC. Protein sequence: CASSGVTRPSSYNEQFF.

Here the CDR3 reads CASSNVGRNTEAFF. DNA of the CDR3: TGTGCCAGCTCTAACGTTGGCAGGAACACTGAAGCTTTCTTT. The chain is built from TRBV18 and TRBJ1-1, with no clear D. The V and J ends lost 6 bases and 1 base respectively, with 12 bases between them. The CDR3 sequence is 14 residues long. Per germline, CDR1 KGHSH and CDR2 LQKENI.

The rearrangement joins TRBV4-2 to TRBJ2-1; 8 nucleotides align to TRBD2. Losses at the gene ends were 0 bases for V and 7 bases for J; bases not matched to a gene: 8. The CDR3 sequence is 16 residues long. Per germline, CDR1 LGHNA and CDR2 YNFKEQ. The CDR3, as DNA: TGTGCCAGCAGCCAAGAAGGACGGGGGGGGAGGAATGAGCAGTTCTTC. Protein: CASSQEGRGGRNEQFF.

This clone turned up a few times. This chain joins TRBV5-6 and TRBJ1-6; D is uncertain. Trimming took off 4 bases at V and 3 bases at J, with 8 bases between the two ends. Germline V gene data show CDR1 as SGHDT and CDR2 as YYEEEE. The CDR3 contains 14 residues. The CDR3 sequence: CASSTGVYNSPLHF. Written as DNA, the CDR3 is TGTGCCAGCAGCACCGGGGTCTATAATTCACCCCTCCACTTT.

CDR3 in DNA: TGTGCCAGCAGCCAAGCGGCTAGCGGGAGGGCCTCGAATGAGCAGTTCTTC. Protein product: CASSQAASGRASNEQFF. The gene calls are TRBV4-2 and TRBJ2-1; 12 bases fit TRBD2. Unmatched junction bases numbered 8, after V lost 1 base and J lost 7 bases. Germline V lookup: CDR1 LGHNA, CDR2 YNFKEQ. The CDR3 is made up of 17 amino acids.

The chain couples TRBV14 to TRBJ2-1; 10 bases are a match to TRBD2. Germline V gives CDR1 SGHDN, CDR2 FVKESK. The V segment lost 0 bases and the J segment 8 bases; nucleotides outside the gene matches: 4. The CDR3 consists of 15 residues. The CDR3 coding sequence is TGTGCCAGCAGCCAAGAGTTTAGCGGGAGGTATGAGCAGTTCTTC. Protein: CASSQEFSGRYEQFF. The full variable domain, completed using reference TRBV14 and TRBJ2-1, is EAGVTQFPSHSVIEKGQTVTLRCDPISGHDNLYWYRRVMGKEIKFLLHFVKESKQDESGMPNNRFLAERTGGTYSTLKVQPAELEDSGVYFCASSQEFSGRYEQFFGPGTRLTVL.

The chain links TRBV9 to TRBJ2-1, with TRBD2 identical over 9 bases. After removal of 6 bases from V and 9 bases from J, the junction contained 13 bases not matched to a gene. The germline V gene encodes CDR1 SGDLS and CDR2 YYNGEE. This CDR3 comprises 15 residues. CDR3 region: CASTPPAGGPSEQFF. CDR3 coding DNA: TGTGCCAGCACCCCTCCGGCGGGAGGGCCTAGTGAGCAGTTCTTC.

V and J are TRBV4-1 and TRBJ1-4; a weak D match, TRBD1 (5 bases). The CDR3 spans 15 residues. The germline V gene encodes CDR1 MGHRA and CDR2 YSYEKL. V was shortened by 6 bases and J by 5 bases, with 16 bases between the two germline ends. Here the CDR3 DNA reads TGCGCCAGCAGTCATTCAGGGTCTCTAAATGAAAAACTGTTTTTT. Amino acids: CASSHSGSLNEKLFF.

This sequence joins TRBV6-5 and TRBJ2-7; a possible D gene is TRBD1 (6 bases). Trimming shortened V by 6 bases and J by 2 bases, and 14 bases separated the two germline ends. The germline V gene has CDR1 MNHEY and CDR2 SVGAGI. CDR3 length equals 14 residues. CDR3 bases: TGTGCCAGCAGGATAGGACAGATGACCTACGAGCAGTACTTC. Protein: CASRIGQMTYEQYF.

The chain employs TRBV28 and TRBJ1-2; D is possibly TRBD1 (6 bases). Trimming stripped 7 bases from V and 4 bases from J, with 13 bases between. Per the germline V gene, CDR1 is MDHEN and CDR2 is SYDVKM. The CDR3 contains 13 residues. CDR3 sequence reads: CASNAGQTYGYTF. CDR3 sequence (DNA): TGTGCCAGCAATGCAGGACAGACCTATGGCTACACCTTC.